These 22 T cell receptor beta chains were sequenced from one sample in a study of blood T cell repertoires in COVID-19. This table comes from immunoSEQ multiplex PCR, and its TCRdb copy is limited to in-frame clones, with some not included. The sample shows about 150,000 clones, 84% of them seen only once. The sequencing sample was made of peripheral blood. These receptors came from a human donor in a cohort sampled during active COVID-19.

The rearrangement uses TRBV9 and TRBJ1-2; the D is unclear. Between the trimmed V and J ends, which lost 3 bases and 8 bases, there was a span of 11 bases. In germline, CDR1 is SGDLS, CDR2 YYNGEE. The length of the CDR3 is 12 residues. The CDR3 here is CASSAQTWGYTF. Here the CDR3 DNA reads TGTGCCAGCAGCGCCCAGACTTGGGGCTACACCTTC.

The chain has TRBV11-3 and TRBJ1-4; 7 positions match TRBD1. The CDR3 extends over 14 amino acids. Germline CDR1 is SGHNT and CDR2 is YENEEA. J gave up 8 bases and V 5 bases, and 8 bases lay outside the gene matches. The DNA of the CDR3 is TGTGCCAGCAGCCGACGGGACAGCGAGGAAAAACTGTTTTTT. Residues: CASSRRDSEEKLFF.

This CDR3 reads CASSGAGETQYF. As DNA, the CDR3 is TGTGCCAGCTCGGGAGCAGGGGAGACCCAGTACTTC. The chain joins TRBV12-3 or TRBV12-4 to TRBJ2-5, with D maybe TRBD2 (6 bases). V was pared by 8 bases and J by 5 bases, with 12 bases between. This CDR3 region has 12 residues.

The J gene is TRBJ1-1, the V gene TRBV7-2; D might be TRBD1 (5 bases). The V gene lost 1 base and the J gene lost 10 bases, with 13 bases spanning the gap. This CDR3 region has 13 residues. Germline values: CDR1 SGHTA, CDR2 FQGNSA. The CDR3 spells CASSLGWQGVAFF. CDR3 DNA: TGTGCCAGCAGCTTAGGGTGGCAGGGTGTAGCTTTCTTT. The whole variable domain, filled in from reference TRBV7-2 and TRBJ1-1, reads GAGVSQSPSNKVTEKGKDVELRCDPISGHTALYWYRQSLGQGLEFLIYFQGNSAPDKSGLPSDRFSAERTGGSVSTLTIQRTQQEDSAVYLCASSLGWQGVAFFGQGTRLTVV.

CDR3: CASSGGRVGEQYV. DNA of the CDR3: TGTGCCAGCTCCGGGGGGAGGGTAGGCGAGCAGTACGTC. The rearrangement joins TRBV2 to TRBJ2-7; 7 nucleotides line up with TRBD2. CDR1 and CDR2 (germline): SNHLY, FYNNEI. The CDR3 consists of 13 residues. V dropped 8 bases and J dropped 6; count of bases not matched to a gene: 10.

This clone was recorded only once. V gene TRBV9 combines with J gene TRBJ1-1; no reliable D call. The V end lost 5 bases, the J end lost 4 bases, and 9 bases lay between the germline ends. The CDR3 length is 12 residues. CDR1 and CDR2 (germline): SGDLS, YYNGEE. CDR3 coding DNA: TGTGCCAGCAGGCCACCGGGCACTGAAGCTTTCTTT. The encoded protein is CASRPPGTEAFF.

This chain joins TRBV10-3 and TRBJ2-3; TRBD2 agrees at 10 bases. The germline V gene encodes CDR1 ENHRY and CDR2 SYGVKD. CDR3 length: 16 residues. V was clipped by 6 bases and J by 6 bases; unmatched bases: 12. CDR3 loop: CAIRGQREGRWDTQYF. CDR3 nucleotides: TGTGCCATCAGGGGGCAGCGGGAGGGCCGTTGGGATACGCAGTATTTT.

The rearrangement links TRBV6-2 or TRBV6-3 to TRBJ1-2; 8 bases match TRBD1. The ends lost 4 bases at V and 2 bases at J; junction bases unmatched: 6. The CDR3 is 15 amino acids. The germline gives CDR1 MNHEY, CDR2 SVGEGT. The CDR3 DNA reads as TGTGCCAGCAGTTCCCAGGGGGCGCAGAACTATGGCTACACCTTC. The encoded protein is CASSSQGAQNYGYTF.

The chain is built from TRBV19 and TRBJ1-6, with D maybe TRBD1 (5 bases). The V end lost 6 bases, the J end lost 6 bases, and 9 bases lay between the germline ends. This CDR3 has 13 residues. Germline V gene data show CDR1 as LNHDA and CDR2 as SQIVND (reference sequence). The CDR3 DNA reads as TGTGCCAGTAGAGGGAGGGGTAATTCACCCCTCCACTTT. It translates to CASRGRGNSPLHF.

This clone was counted only a few times. The chain joins TRBV24-1 to TRBJ2-5; TRBD1 matches at 9 bases. CDR3 size: 16 residues. The germline CDR1 and CDR2 sequences are KGHDR and SFDVKD. The V segment lost 5 bases and the J segment 6 bases; nucleotides outside the gene matches: 12. The CDR3 sequence: CATSASGTGSLKTQYF. DNA for the CDR3: TGTGCCACCAGTGCCTCCGGGACAGGGTCTCTAAAGACCCAGTACTTC.

V usage is TRBV5-4 and J usage is TRBJ1-2, with a weak D call TRBD1 (5 bases). The CDR3 has 12 residues. V was cut by 6 bases and J by 4 bases, with 10 bases left in between. CDR1 and CDR2 from the germline V gene are SGHNT and YYREEE (reference sequence). Written as DNA, the CDR3 is TGTGCCAGCACCGCAGGGATCTATGGCTACACCTTC. It yields the protein CASTAGIYGYTF.

This rearrangement joins TRBV5-7 to TRBJ1-6, with a tentative D call TRBD1 (6 bases). TRBV5-7 is filed as an ORF, its function uncertain. Trimming took 2 bases from V and 10 from J, leaving 10 bases between them. The CDR3 has 13 residues. The chain's CDR3 is CASSLQGESPLHF. In DNA, the CDR3 is TGTGCCAGCAGCTTACAGGGAGAATCACCCCTCCACTTT.

The chain employs TRBV11-2 and TRBJ1-3; D is uncertain. Germline V gives CDR1 SGHAT, CDR2 FQNNGV. Trimming left V 2 bases short and J 0 bases short, with 8 bases between. The CDR3 has 15 residues. The CDR3 DNA sequence: TGTGCCAGCAGCTTAATCAGAGGCTCTGGAAACACCATATATTTT. It specifies CASSLIRGSGNTIYF.

The V gene is TRBV7-2, the J gene TRBJ2-6; 11 nucleotides align to TRBD1. Germline V lookup: CDR1 SGHTA, CDR2 FQGNSA. This CDR3 is built from 16 residues. The trim removed 5 bases at V and 4 bases at J, leaving 4 bases unmatched. CDR3 sequence (DNA): TGTGCCAGCAGCCCCCGGACAGGGGGCGGGGCCAACGTCCTGACTTTC. This gives the protein CASSPRTGGGANVLTF.

The chain recombines TRBV6-6 with TRBJ1-6; D is undetermined. Trimming took 0 bases from V and 4 from J, leaving 7 bases between them. The CDR3 sequence is 15 residues long. Germline values: CDR1 MNHNY, CDR2 SVGAGI (reference sequence). The DNA for the CDR3 is TGTGCCAGCAGTTACTCTCAGTTGTATAATTCACCCCTCCACTTT. It codes for CASSYSQLYNSPLHF.

The V gene is TRBV5-6, the J gene TRBJ2-1, with a weak D call TRBD2 (6 bases). The CDR3 has 15 amino acids. Trimming shortened V by 4 bases and J by 7 bases, and 18 bases separated the two germline ends. CDR1 is SGHDT, CDR2 YYEEEE, per germline. The CDR3: CASSPWAPGRNEQFF. For the CDR3, the DNA is TGTGCCAGCAGCCCCTGGGCGCCAGGGAGGAATGAGCAGTTCTTC.

The rearrangement uses TRBV6-2 or TRBV6-3 and TRBJ2-5; D is undetermined. The CDR3 runs to 12 residues. CDR1 is MNHEY and CDR2 is SVGEGT in the germline V gene. Between the trimmed V and J ends, which lost 2 bases and 9 bases, there was a span of 10 bases. The CDR3 nucleotides read TGTGCCAGCAGTTACGCAGGAACGGCCCAGTACTTC. This sequence encodes CASSYAGTAQYF.

The rearrangement uses TRBV5-1 and TRBJ1-1; 7 bases map to TRBD1. The CDR3 length is 14 residues. The V gene end was trimmed by 4 bases and the J gene end by 5 bases; junction bases not matched to a gene: 8. Germline V gene lookup returns CDR1 SGHRS and CDR2 YFSETQ. CDR3 region: CASSRGTERTEAFF. The CDR3 nucleotides are TGCGCCAGCAGCAGAGGGACAGAGCGGACTGAAGCTTTCTTT.

The chain carries TRBV6-1 and TRBJ2-5; 14 bases align to TRBD2. Germline assignment: CDR1 MNHNS and CDR2 SASEGT. The CDR3 extends over 18 amino acids. V was pared by 1 base and J by 4 bases, with 8 bases of the junction left unmatched. The chain's CDR3 is CASSEGLAGGPGAETQYF. In DNA form, the CDR3 reads TGTGCCAGCAGTGAAGGACTAGCGGGGGGGCCGGGTGCAGAGACCCAGTACTTC.

In this sample, this clone turned up a few times. V and J are TRBV2 and TRBJ1-6, with TRBD1 matching over 8 bases. V lost 5 bases to trimming and J lost 10 bases; unmatched junction nucleotides: 10. This CDR3 spans 15 amino acids. The germline gives CDR1 SNHLY, CDR2 FYNNEI. CDR3 nucleotides: TGTGCCAGCAGTACCGACAGGGGAATTAGCTCACCCCTCCACTTT. Its translation is CASSTDRGISSPLHF.

The chain couples TRBV29-1 to TRBJ2-7, with TRBD1 identical over 7 bases. Germline V gives CDR1 SQVTM, CDR2 ANQGSEA. The CDR3 is 13 residues long. V shed 4 bases, J shed 6 bases, and the junction held 9 bases outside the gene matches. As DNA, the CDR3 is TGCAGCGTTGGGGGCCGACAGGGCTCCGAGCAGTACTTC. Amino acid sequence: CSVGGRQGSEQYF.

CDR3 nucleotide sequence: TGTGCCAGCAGCCCATCTGGGTGGAGGAGAACTAATGAAAAACTGTTTTTT. Amino acid sequence: CASSPSGWRRTNEKLFF. The rearrangement links TRBV7-2 to TRBJ1-4; no reliable D call. Per germline, CDR1 SGHTA and CDR2 FQGNSA. Trimming stripped 5 bases from V and 1 base from J, with 17 bases between. The CDR3 is made up of 17 amino acids.